One sample yielded the 9 T cell receptor beta chains listed below, sequenced in a study of CD8+ T cells in alopecia areata. cDNA prepared by RNA extraction and subsequent reverse transcription served as the template for sequencing. Assay: immunoSEQ multiplex PCR; the TCRdb copy retains only in-frame clones and omits some. The data contain roughly 150,000 clones, around 55% of them singletons. Sequenced material: CD8+ T cells sorted from blood, taken at week 0. The receptors originated from a human donor with alopecia areata.

The chain links TRBV13 to TRBJ2-1; a weak D match, TRBD1 (5 bases). The ends were cut back, 1 base at V and 10 bases at J, with 11 bases in the middle. The germline gives CDR1 PRHDT, CDR2 FYEKMQ (reference sequence). The CDR3 covers 13 residues. This CDR3 is CASSLEYRGEQFF. The CDR3 DNA sequence: TGTGCCAGCAGCTTAGAATATAGGGGCGAGCAGTTCTTC.

This clone was observed a handful of times. The chain joins TRBV6-5 to TRBJ1-1; 8 positions agree with TRBD1. Germline assignment: CDR1 MNHEY and CDR2 SVGAGI. The CDR3 has 13 amino acids. Trimming took 6 bases from V and 4 from J; bases not matched to a gene: 4. This CDR3 reads CASRITGGTEAFF. In DNA, the CDR3 is TGTGCCAGCAGGATCACAGGGGGCACTGAAGCTTTCTTT.

This clone was seen only once. The CDR3 DNA is TGTGCCAGCAGTCTTTCAGCTATGGGTCAGCCCCAGCATTTT. Its translation: CASSLSAMGQPQHF. The chain combines TRBV27 with TRBJ1-5; D call uncertain. This CDR3 spans 14 amino acids. Trimming took off 5 bases at V and 6 bases at J, with 14 bases between the two ends. Germline CDR1 and CDR2: MNHEY and SMNVEV (reference sequence).

The rearrangement uses TRBV4-3 and TRBJ2-5; D is unresolved. CDR3 length: 14 residues. Trimming pared 1 base from V and 5 bases from J, leaving 11 bases between. Germline V lookup: CDR1 LGHNA, CDR2 YSLEER. DNA of the CDR3: TGCGCCAGCAGCCAAGGTTTTACCGGGGAGACCCAGTACTTC. Protein: CASSQGFTGETQYF.

There are a few counts of this clone. The rearrangement joins TRBV4-3 to TRBJ2-1; tentatively, D is TRBD2 (6 bases). The CDR3 has 13 amino acids. The germline CDR1 and CDR2 sequences are LGHNA and YSLEER. Trimming took off 4 bases at V and 6 bases at J, with 10 bases between the two ends. This CDR3 is CASSPMGGNEQFF. In DNA, the CDR3 is TGCGCCAGCAGCCCCATGGGAGGCAATGAGCAGTTCTTC.

This CDR3 is CALTFYGSETQYF. DNA of the CDR3: TGTGCCCTAACCTTTTACGGCTCAGAGACCCAGTACTTC. V usage is TRBV30 and J usage is TRBJ2-5, with D uncertain. Per germline, CDR1 GTSNPN and CDR2 SVGIG (reference sequence). The CDR3 consists of 13 residues. The V end was cut by 8 bases, the J end by 4 bases, with 17 bases between.

This chain connects TRBV29-1 to TRBJ2-7, with 7 bases that match TRBD2. Germline trimming cut 6 bases from V and 0 bases from J; bases unmatched to any gene: 11. The germline CDR1 and CDR2 sequences are SQVTM and ANQGSEA. The CDR3 totals 15 residues. In nucleotides, the CDR3 is TGCAGCGTCCTCGGGGGGTCCGACAGCTCCTACGAGCAGTACTTC. Translating gives CSVLGGSDSSYEQYF.

The chain employs TRBV23-1 and TRBJ2-3; possibly TRBD1 for D (5 bases). TRBV23-1 is known as an ORF, though its function is uncertain. The CDR3 is made up of 10 amino acids. With 7 bases removed from V and 10 bases from J, the gap between germline ends came to 9 bases. CDR3 nucleotide sequence: TGCGCCAGCAACCAGGGTTCGCAGTATTTT. Translation: CASNQGSQYF.

The genes are TRBV9 and TRBJ2-7; D is tentatively TRBD1 or TRBD2 (5 bases each). Germline CDR1 reads SGDLS; CDR2 reads YYNGEE. The CDR3 has 16 amino acids. V was pared by 3 bases and J by 3 bases, with 19 bases between. DNA of the CDR3: TGTGCCAGCAGCGGAAGACCGGGACGGGCTCTCTACGAGCAGTACTTC. This codes for CASSGRPGRALYEQYF.